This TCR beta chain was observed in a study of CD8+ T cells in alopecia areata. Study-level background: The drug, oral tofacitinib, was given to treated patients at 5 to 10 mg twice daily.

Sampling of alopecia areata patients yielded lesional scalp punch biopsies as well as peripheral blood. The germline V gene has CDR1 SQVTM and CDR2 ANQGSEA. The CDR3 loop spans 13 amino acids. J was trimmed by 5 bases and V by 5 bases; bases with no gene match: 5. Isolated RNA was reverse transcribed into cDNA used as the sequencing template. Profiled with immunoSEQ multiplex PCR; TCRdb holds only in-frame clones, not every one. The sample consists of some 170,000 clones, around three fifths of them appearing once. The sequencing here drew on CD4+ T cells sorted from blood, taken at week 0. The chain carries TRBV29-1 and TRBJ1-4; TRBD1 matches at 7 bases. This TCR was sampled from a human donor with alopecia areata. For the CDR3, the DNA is TGCAGCGTTCGGACAGGAACGAATGAAAAACTGTTTTTT. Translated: CSVRTGTNEKLFF.